This T cell receptor beta chain is from a study of early T cells in non-severe SARS-CoV-2 infection. As for the study in general: Whole-blood bulk RNA, unsorted, was sequenced, and chains were unpaired.

Each cDNA molecule carried a unique molecular identifier. TCRdb analysed the 5' RACE reads with MiXCR anew, one entry per CDR3 protein. The table shows 70,000 or so distinct CDR3 sequences, with roughly an eighth occurring only once. This clonotype was seen repeatedly, ten times or more. The antigen remains unidentified. Whole-study findings and limits: The study's VDJdb matching favored anti-spike CD8 responses and missed private and CD4 specificities.

The clonotype was recovered from an adult who was a healthcare worker with PCR-confirmed SARS-CoV-2 infection or an uninfected control (not recorded which). Input material: whole blood.

This chain's CDR3 is CATSRVREFEEKLFF. The CDR3 DNA follows: TGTGCCACCAGCAGAGTCCGGGAGTTTGAAGAAAAACTGTTTTTT. J is TRBJ1-4 and V is TRBV15; no definite D call. Between the trimmed V and J ends, which lost 1 base and 8 bases, there was a span of 14 bases. This CDR3 is built from 15 residues. Germline CDR1 and CDR2: LNHNV and YYDKDF (reference sequence).